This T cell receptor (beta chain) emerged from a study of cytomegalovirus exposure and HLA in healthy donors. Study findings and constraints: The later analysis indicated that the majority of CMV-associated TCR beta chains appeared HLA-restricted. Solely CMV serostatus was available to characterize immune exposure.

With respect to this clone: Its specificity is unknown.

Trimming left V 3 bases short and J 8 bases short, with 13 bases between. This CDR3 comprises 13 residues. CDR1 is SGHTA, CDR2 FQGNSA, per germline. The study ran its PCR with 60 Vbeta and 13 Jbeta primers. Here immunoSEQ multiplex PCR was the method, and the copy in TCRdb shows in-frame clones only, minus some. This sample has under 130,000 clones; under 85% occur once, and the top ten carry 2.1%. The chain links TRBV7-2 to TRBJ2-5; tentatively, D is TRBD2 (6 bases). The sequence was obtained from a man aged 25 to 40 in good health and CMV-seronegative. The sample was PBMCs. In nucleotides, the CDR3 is TGTGCCAGCAGCTTGGGGTGGGGGGTAACCCAGTACTTC. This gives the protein CASSLGWGVTQYF.